This TCR beta chain was retrieved from a study of blood T cell repertoires in COVID-19. Across the study: The United States, Italy and Spain supplied acute and convalescent COVID-19 samples. In each case, the material was cDNA or gDNA derived from T cells, B-cell-depleted T cells, or PBMCs.

The CDR3 runs to 16 residues. V lost 0 bases and J 4 bases, leaving 14 bases between the germline ends. Per the germline V gene, CDR1 is MNHEY and CDR2 is SMNVEV (reference sequence). Sequencing was performed with immunoSEQ multiplex PCR; in TCRdb, only in-frame clones are kept and a portion is missing. The sample includes about 94,000 clones, about four fifths of them seen just once. Specimen: peripheral blood. The rearrangement joins TRBV27 to TRBJ2-3; a possible D gene is TRBD2 (5 bases). The sequence came from a human donor in a cohort sampled during active COVID-19. DNA for the CDR3: TGTGCCAGCAGTTTATCAAGCGGTATAGTCTCAGATACGCAGTATTTT. It is translated as CASSLSSGIVSDTQYF.